The clone carrying this T cell receptor (beta chain) was observed once. Its target is unknown. This sample was included in a study of T cell responses to AZD1222 COVID-19 vaccine. Study-wide points: Repertoire sampling occurred only after the peak T cell response.

The germline V gene has CDR1 KGHSH and CDR2 LQKENI. CDR3 length: 16 amino acids. Trimming left V 2 bases short and J 4 bases short, with 15 bases between. The method was immunoSEQ multiplex PCR; TCRdb's version includes in-frame clones alone and lacks a portion of them. This sample has 75,000 to 100,000 clones, with 89% found just once. The clonotype was recovered from an adult in good health. The chain joins TRBV18 to TRBJ1-5; D unresolved. The sequences come from peripheral blood, collected on day 0 of AZD1222 vaccination. CDR3 residues: CASSPWTSQENQPQHF. In DNA, the CDR3 is TGTGCCAGCTCACCATGGACCAGCCAGGAAAATCAGCCCCAGCATTTT.